The present T cell receptor beta chain was sequenced within a study of blood T cells in healthy people across ages. This clonotype was found many times. The second PCR ran roughly 6 to 11 cycles with a sample-barcoded 5' primer and J-beta primers. One entry per CDR3 protein, called by TCRdb with MiXCR from the 5' RACE reads. The sample records about 640,000 distinct CDR3 sequences, around 38% being singletons. This TCR came from a man at least 80 years old in good health. Material for sequencing was blood.

The CDR3 nucleotides are TGCAGCGTGATACAGGGGGCGGGGGAGACCCAGTACTTC. Translating it yields CSVIQGAGETQYF. This chain links TRBV29-1 with TRBJ2-5, with TRBD1 matching over 9 bases. The length of the CDR3 is 13 residues. J gave up 5 bases and V 6 bases, and 7 bases lay outside the gene matches. CDR1 is SQVTM and CDR2 is ANQGSEA in the germline V gene.